A selection of T cell receptor beta chains follows, all from one sample in a study of T cells expressing NK-cell markers. From its re-call of the 5' RACE reads, TCRdb lists each CDR3 protein once, without DNA. The table lists fewer than 300,000 distinct CDR3 sequences. Sequencing was performed on blood T cells: a sorted CD56 or NKG2C T cell subset, CD4+ or CD8+ T cells, or bulk PBMC T cells (not recorded which). All receptors derive from a woman aged 18 to 75 in good health. The CDR3 runs from the conserved cysteine through the conserved F or W.

>TRBJ2-2|TRBV12-3/TRBV12-4
CASGQGIGELFF
>TRBJ2-1|TRBV30
CAWSGPIYNEQFF
>TRBJ2-3|TRBV4-1
CASSQVLATDTQYF
>TRBJ2-5|TRBV11-2
CASSLEGRRGETQYF
>TRBJ2-3|TRBV12-3/TRBV12-4
CASSLEGRVPDTQYF
>TRBJ2-7|TRBV4-2
CASSQDASGYEQYF
>TRBJ2-5|TRBV2
CATRASGGPRETQYF
>TRBJ1-2|TRBV6-5
CASSLGPYYGYTF
>TRBJ2-3|TRBV19
CASSIGSDRHTQYF
>TRBJ2-3|TRBV19
CASSPLAFVEGQYF
>TRBJ1-2|TRBV7-6
CASSLEATGVYGYTF
>TRBJ2-2|TRBV9
CASSAGTSGRRTGELFF
>TRBJ2-5|TRBV5-6
CASSFFGGTEPGETQYF
>TRBJ1-4|TRBV7-2
CASSLERGQINEKLFF
>TRBJ2-7|TRBV6-2/TRBV6-3
CASSYLGQTYEQYF
>TRBJ1-4|TRBV20-1
CSAPANEKLFF
>TRBJ1-2|TRBV2
CASNRRGDNGYTF
>TRBJ2-7|TRBV20-1
CSALTSGYEQYF
>TRBJ2-5|TRBV20-1
CSARDAAGGLETQYF
>TRBJ2-3|TRBV2
CASTRGSDTQYF
>TRBJ2-5|TRBV4-1
CASSQDAGRSGGETQYF
>TRBJ2-2|TRBV5-1
CASSPDGGPGELFF
>TRBJ1-4|TRBV20-1
CSAGTGTVVFF
>TRBJ2-1|TRBV16
CASSQYGLASNEQFF